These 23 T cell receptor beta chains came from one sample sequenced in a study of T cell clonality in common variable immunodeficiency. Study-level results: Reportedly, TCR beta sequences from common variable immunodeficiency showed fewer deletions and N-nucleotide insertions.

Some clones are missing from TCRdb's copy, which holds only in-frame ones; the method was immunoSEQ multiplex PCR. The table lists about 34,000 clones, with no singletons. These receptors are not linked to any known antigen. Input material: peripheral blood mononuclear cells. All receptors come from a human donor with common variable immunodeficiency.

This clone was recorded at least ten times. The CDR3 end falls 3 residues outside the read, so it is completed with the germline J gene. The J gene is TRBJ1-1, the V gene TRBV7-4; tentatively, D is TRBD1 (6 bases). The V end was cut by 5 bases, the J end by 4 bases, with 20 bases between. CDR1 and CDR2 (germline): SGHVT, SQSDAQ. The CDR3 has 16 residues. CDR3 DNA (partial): TGTGCCAGCAGCGGGGGCCTCTACAACCACAGCACTGAA. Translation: CASSGGLYNHSTE. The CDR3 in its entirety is CASSGGLYNHSTEAFF.

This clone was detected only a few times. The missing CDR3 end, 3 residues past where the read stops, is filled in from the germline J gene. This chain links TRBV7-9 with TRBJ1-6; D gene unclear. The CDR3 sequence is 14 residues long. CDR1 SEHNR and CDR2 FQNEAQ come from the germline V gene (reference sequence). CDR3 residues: CASSFSGTTQALHF. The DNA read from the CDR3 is TGTGCCAGCAGCTTCTCCGGAACCACTCAGGCC.

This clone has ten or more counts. The sequenced part of the CDR3 DNA is TGTGCCAGCAGCTCGGCGGGGCAGGGCGGTACGCCC. Encoded protein: CASSSAGQGGTP. The whole CDR3 sequence reads CASSSAGQGGTPQHF. The V call is TRBV5-6, the J call TRBJ1-5; TRBD1 might be the D (5 bases). The read ends 3 residues early relative to the CDR3; the germline J gene fills the gap. Germline V CDR1 and CDR2: SGHDT, YYEEEE. CDR3 length: 15 residues. V lost 3 bases and J lost 9, with 19 bases in between.

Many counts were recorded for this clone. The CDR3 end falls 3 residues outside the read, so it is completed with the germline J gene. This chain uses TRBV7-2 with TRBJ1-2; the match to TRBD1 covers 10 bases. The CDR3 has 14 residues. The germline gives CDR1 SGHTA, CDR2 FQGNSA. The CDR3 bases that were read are TGTGCCAGCAGCTTGACAGGGGGCGCATACGGC. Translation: CASSLTGGAYG. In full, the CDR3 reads CASSLTGGAYGYTF. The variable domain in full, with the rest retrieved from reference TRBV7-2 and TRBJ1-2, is GAGVSQSPSNKVTEKGKDVELRCDPISGHTALYWYRQSLGQGLEFLIYFQGNSAPDKSGLPSDRFSAERTGGSVSTLTIQRTQQEDSAVYLCASSLTGGAYGYTFGSGTRLTVV.

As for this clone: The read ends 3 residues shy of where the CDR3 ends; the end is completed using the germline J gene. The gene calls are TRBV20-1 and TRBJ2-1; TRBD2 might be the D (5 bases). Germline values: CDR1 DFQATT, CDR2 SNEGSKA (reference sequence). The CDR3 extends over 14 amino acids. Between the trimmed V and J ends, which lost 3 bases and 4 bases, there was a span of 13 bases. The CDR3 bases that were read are TGCAGTGCTAGCACCTGGCGGGTATACAATGAG. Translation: CSASTWRVYNE. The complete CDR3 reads CSASTWRVYNEQFF.

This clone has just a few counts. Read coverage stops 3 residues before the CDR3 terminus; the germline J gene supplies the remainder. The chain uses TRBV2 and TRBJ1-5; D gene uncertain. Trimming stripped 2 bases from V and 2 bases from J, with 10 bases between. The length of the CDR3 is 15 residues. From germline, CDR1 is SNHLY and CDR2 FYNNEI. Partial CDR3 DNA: TGTGCCAGCAGTGAAATGTGGGCTGGCAATCAGCCC. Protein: CASSEMWAGNQP. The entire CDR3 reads CASSEMWAGNQPQHF.

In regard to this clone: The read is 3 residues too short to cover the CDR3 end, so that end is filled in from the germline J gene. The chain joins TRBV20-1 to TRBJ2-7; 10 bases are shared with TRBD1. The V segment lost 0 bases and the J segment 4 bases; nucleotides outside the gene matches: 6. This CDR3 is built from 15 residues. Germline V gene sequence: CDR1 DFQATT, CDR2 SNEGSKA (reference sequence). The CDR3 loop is CSAREIGTGEYEQYF. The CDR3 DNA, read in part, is TGCAGTGCTAGAGAGATTGGGACAGGGGAGTACGAG.

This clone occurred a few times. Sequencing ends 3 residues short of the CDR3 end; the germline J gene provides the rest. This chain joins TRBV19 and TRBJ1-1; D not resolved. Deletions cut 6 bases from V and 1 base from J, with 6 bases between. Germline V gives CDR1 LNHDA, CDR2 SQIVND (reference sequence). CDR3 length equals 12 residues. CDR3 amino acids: CASRGWNTEAFF. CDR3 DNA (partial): TGTGCCAGTAGAGGCTGGAACACTGAA.

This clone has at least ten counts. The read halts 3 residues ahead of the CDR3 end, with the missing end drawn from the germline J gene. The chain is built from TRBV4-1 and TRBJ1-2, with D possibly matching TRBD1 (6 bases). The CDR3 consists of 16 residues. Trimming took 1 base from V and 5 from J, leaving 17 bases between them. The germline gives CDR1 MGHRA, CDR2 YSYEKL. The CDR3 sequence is CASSQGGREALYGYTF. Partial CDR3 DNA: TGCGCCAGCAGCCAAGGGGGGCGGGAGGCCCTATATGGC.

CDR3 DNA, as far as it was read: TGTGCCAGTATAAAGCTTAACACCGGGGAG. It codes for CASIKLNTGE. The whole CDR3 protein reads CASIKLNTGELFF. The chain employs TRBV19 and TRBJ2-2, with no clear D. The read stops 3 residues short of the end of the CDR3; the missing end is completed from the germline J gene. The CDR3 is made up of 13 amino acids. The ends were cut back, 7 bases at V and 2 bases at J, with 8 bases in the middle. Per the germline V gene, CDR1 is LNHDA and CDR2 is SQIVND (reference sequence). Full variable domain (remainder filled in from reference TRBV19 and TRBJ2-2): DGGITQSPKYLFRKEGQNVTLSCEQNLNHDAMYWYRQDPGQGLRLIYYSQIVNDFQKGDIAEGYSVSREKKESFPLTVTSAQKNPTAFYLCASIKLNTGELFFGEGSRLTVL.

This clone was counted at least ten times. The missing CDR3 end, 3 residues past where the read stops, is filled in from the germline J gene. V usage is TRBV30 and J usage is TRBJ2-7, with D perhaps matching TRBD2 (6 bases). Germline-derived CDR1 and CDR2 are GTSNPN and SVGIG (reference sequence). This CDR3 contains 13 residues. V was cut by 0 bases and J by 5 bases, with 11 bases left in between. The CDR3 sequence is CAWSVRGLDEQYF. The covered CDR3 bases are TGTGCCTGGAGTGTGCGGGGACTCGACGAG.

The chain's CDR3 is CASGDPGGLQPQHF. Partial CDR3 DNA: TGTGCCAGTGGAGATCCAGGGGGCCTCCAGCCC. V is TRBV19 and J is TRBJ1-5, with TRBD1 matching over 8 bases. The DNA ends 3 residues before the CDR3 does, and the rest of the CDR3 is filled in from the germline J gene. The CDR3 extends over 14 amino acids. Trimming cost V 8 bases and J 7 bases; bases outside gene matches: 10. The germline V gene encodes CDR1 LNHDA and CDR2 SQIVND (reference sequence).

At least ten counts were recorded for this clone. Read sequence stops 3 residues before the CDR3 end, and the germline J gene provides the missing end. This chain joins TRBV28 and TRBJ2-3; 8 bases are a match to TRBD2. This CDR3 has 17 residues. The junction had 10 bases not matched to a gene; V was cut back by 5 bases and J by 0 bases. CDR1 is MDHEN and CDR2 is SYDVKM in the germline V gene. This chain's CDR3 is CASSPLAKRESTDTQYF. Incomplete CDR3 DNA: TGTGCCAGCAGTCCGCTAGCTAAGCGGGAGAGCACAGATACG.

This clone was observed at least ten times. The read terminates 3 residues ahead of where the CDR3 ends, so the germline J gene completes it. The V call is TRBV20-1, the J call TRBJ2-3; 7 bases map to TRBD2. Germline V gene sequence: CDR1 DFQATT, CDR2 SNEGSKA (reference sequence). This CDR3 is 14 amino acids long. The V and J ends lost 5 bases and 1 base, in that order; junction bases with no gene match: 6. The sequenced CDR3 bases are TGCAGTGCTGGGGGACTAACTCGCACAGATACG. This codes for CSAGGLTRTDT. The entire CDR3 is CSAGGLTRTDTQYF.

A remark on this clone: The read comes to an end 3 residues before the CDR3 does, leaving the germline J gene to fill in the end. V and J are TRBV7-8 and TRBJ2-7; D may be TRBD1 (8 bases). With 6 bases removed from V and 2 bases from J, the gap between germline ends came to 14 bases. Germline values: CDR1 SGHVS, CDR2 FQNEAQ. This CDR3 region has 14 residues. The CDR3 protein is CASSLTGGAYEQYF. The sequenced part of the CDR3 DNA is TGTGCCAGCAGTCTCACAGGGGGGGCCTACGAG.

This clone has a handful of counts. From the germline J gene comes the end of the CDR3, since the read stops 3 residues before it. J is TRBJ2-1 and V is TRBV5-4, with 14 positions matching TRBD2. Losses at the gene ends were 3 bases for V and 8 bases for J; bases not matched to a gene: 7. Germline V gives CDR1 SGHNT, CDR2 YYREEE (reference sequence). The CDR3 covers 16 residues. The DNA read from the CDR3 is TGTGCCAGCAGCTGGGGACTAGCGGGAGATTCATATGAG. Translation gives CASSWGLAGDSYE. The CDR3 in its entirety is CASSWGLAGDSYEQFF.

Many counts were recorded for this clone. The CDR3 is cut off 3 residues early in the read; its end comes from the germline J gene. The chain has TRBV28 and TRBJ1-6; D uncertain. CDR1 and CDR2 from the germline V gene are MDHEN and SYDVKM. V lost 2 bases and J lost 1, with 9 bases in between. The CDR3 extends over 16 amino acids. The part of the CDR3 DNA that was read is TGTGCCAGCAGTTTACAGGCGGGTTCCTATAATTCACCC. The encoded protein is CASSLQAGSYNSP. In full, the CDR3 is CASSLQAGSYNSPLHF.

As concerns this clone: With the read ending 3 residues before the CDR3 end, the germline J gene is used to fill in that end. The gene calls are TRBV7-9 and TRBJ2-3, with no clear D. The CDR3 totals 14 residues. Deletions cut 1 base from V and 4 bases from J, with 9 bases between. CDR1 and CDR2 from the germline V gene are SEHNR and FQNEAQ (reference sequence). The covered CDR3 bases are TGTGCCAGCAGCTTAGAGCTTTCGGCAGATACG. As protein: CASSLELSADT. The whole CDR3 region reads CASSLELSADTQYF.

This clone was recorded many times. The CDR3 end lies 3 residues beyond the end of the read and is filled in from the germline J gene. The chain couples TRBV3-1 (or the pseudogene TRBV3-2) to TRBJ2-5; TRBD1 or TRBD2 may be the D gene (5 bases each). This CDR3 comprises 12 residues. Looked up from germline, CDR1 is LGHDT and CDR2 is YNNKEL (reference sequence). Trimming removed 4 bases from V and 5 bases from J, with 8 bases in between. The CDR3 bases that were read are TGTGCCAGCAGCCCCGAGGGGGAGACC. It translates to CASSPEGET. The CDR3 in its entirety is CASSPEGETQYF.

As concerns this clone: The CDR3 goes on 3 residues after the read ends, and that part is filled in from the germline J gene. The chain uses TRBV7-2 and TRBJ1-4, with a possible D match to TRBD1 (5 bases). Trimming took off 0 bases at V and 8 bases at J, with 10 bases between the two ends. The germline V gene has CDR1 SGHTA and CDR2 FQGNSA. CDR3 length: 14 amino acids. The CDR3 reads CASSLATEIEKLFF. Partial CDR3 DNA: TGTGCCAGCAGCTTAGCGACAGAAATCGAAAAA.

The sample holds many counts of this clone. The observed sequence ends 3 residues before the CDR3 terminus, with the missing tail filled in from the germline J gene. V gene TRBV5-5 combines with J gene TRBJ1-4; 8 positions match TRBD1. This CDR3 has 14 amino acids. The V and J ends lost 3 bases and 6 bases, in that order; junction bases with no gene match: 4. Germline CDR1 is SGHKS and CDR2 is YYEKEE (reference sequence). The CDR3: CASSSGQGHEKLFF. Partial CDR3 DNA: TGTGCCAGCAGCTCCGGACAGGGTCATGAAAAA.

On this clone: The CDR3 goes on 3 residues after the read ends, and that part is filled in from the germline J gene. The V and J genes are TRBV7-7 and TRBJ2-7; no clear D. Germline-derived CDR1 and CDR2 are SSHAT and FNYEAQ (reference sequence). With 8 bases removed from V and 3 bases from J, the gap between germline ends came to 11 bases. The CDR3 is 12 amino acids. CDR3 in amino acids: CASGPRDYEQYF. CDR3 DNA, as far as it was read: TGTGCCAGCGGTCCTAGAGACTACGAG.

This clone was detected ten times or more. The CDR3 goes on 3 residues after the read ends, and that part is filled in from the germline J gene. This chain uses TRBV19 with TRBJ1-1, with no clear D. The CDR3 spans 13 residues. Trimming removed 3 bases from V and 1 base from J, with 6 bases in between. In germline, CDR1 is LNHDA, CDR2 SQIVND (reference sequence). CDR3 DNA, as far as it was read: TGTGCCAGTAGTATTGGCCCGAACACTGAA. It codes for CASSIGPNTE. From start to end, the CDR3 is CASSIGPNTEAFF.